The next 30 T cell receptor beta chains were all read from a single sample in a study of cytomegalovirus exposure and HLA in healthy donors. The PCR employed 60 Vbeta primers together with 13 Jbeta primers. Here immunoSEQ multiplex PCR was the method, and the copy in TCRdb shows in-frame clones only, minus some. The table records roughly 130,000 clones, around 74% of them present only once. The sample comprised PBMCs. The receptors here all came from a woman in her forties or fifties in good health and CMV-seropositive.

The chain uses TRBV7-6 and TRBJ1-6; D gene ambiguous. The CDR3 is 16 amino acids. Germline V gene sequence: CDR1 SGHVS, CDR2 FNYEAQ. V lost 4 bases and J lost 9, with 19 bases in between. The DNA of the CDR3 is TGTGCCAGCAGCTCTAGCTCGGGCCCCGAGGGTTCACCCCTCCACTTT. Translating it yields CASSSSSGPEGSPLHF.

This clone was counted between two and nine times. The V and J genes are TRBV7-2 and TRBJ2-2, with D possibly matching TRBD2 (6 bases). The CDR3 runs to 14 residues. Trimming stripped 3 bases from V and 7 bases from J, with 12 bases between. CDR1 is SGHTA and CDR2 is FQGNSA in the germline V gene. CDR3 coding DNA: TGTGCCAGCAGCTTGGGGGGAGCGGACGGGGAGCTGTTTTTT. Translation gives CASSLGGADGELFF.

The chain uses TRBV10-3 and TRBJ1-4; D call uncertain. Germline assignment: CDR1 ENHRY and CDR2 SYGVKD. The V and J ends lost 8 bases and 5 bases respectively, with 12 bases between them. The CDR3 has 13 amino acids. This CDR3 reads CAIRGRPNEKLFF. DNA of the CDR3: TGTGCCATCCGGGGTAGGCCAAATGAAAAACTGTTTTTT.

CDR3 loop: CASSIANMNTEAFF. The CDR3 nucleotides read TGTGCCAGTAGTATCGCCAACATGAACACTGAAGCTTTCTTT. This sequence joins TRBV19 and TRBJ1-1; D ambiguous. The germline CDR1 and CDR2 sequences are LNHDA and SQIVND (reference sequence). This CDR3 comprises 14 residues. Trimming left V 3 bases short and J 0 bases short, with 8 bases between.

The gene calls are TRBV7-8 and TRBJ2-4; 10 bases map to TRBD1. V shed 1 base and J 2 bases; nucleotides not matched to a gene: 2. In germline, CDR1 is SGHVS, CDR2 FQNEAQ. The CDR3 contains 16 residues. DNA for the CDR3: TGTGCCAGCAGCTTAGGGACAGGGGGGTCCAAAAACATTCAGTACTTC. It is translated as CASSLGTGGSKNIQYF.

The chain has TRBV9 and TRBJ1-2, with TRBD1 matching over 9 bases. V trimming: 4 bases; J trimming: 2 bases; junction bases outside the gene matches: 9. There are 16 residues in the CDR3. Looked up from germline, CDR1 is SGDLS and CDR2 is YYNGEE. The CDR3 DNA reads TGTGCCAGCAGCTCCCCCGGGACAGGGCGGAACTATGGCTACACCTTC. Its protein is CASSSPGTGRNYGYTF.

This chain connects TRBV7-9 to TRBJ2-7, with a weak D call TRBD1 (6 bases). The V and J ends lost 1 base and 2 bases respectively, with 12 bases between them. This CDR3 has 15 residues. The germline gives CDR1 SEHNR, CDR2 FQNEAQ (reference sequence). The CDR3 sequence is CASSLVQGQPYEQYF. The DNA for the CDR3 is TGTGCCAGCAGCTTAGTCCAAGGACAGCCCTACGAGCAGTACTTC.

This sequence joins TRBV2 and TRBJ2-3; 9 bases agree with TRBD2. V lost 4 bases to trimming and J lost 7 bases; unmatched junction nucleotides: 9. The CDR3 is 15 residues long. Germline CDR1 reads SNHLY; CDR2 reads FYNNEI. The CDR3 bases are TGTGCCAGCAGTGTGTTGGGACTAGCTCCCAATACGCAGTATTTT. Translation: CASSVLGLAPNTQYF.

This clone has a handful of counts. J is TRBJ1-4 and V is TRBV12-5; 9 bases line up with TRBD1. Germline CDR1 is LGHNT and CDR2 is FRNRAP. V gave up 5 bases and J gave up 5 bases; unmatched junction bases: 3. The CDR3 is 14 residues long. CDR3 sequence reads: CASGQTGGNEKLFF. The CDR3 region has the DNA TGTGCTAGTGGTCAGACAGGGGGGAATGAAAAACTGTTTTTT.

This clone has a single count. This chain connects TRBV7-2 to TRBJ2-7, with D perhaps TRBD1 (6 bases). The ends were cut back, 5 bases at V and 6 bases at J, with 17 bases in the middle. Germline V gene data show CDR1 as SGHTA and CDR2 as FQGNSA. The CDR3 loop spans 14 amino acids. The CDR3 DNA is TGTGCCAGCAGCCCGGGAAATTACAGGGCCGAGCAGTACTTC. It is translated as CASSPGNYRAEQYF.

The chain employs TRBV7-8 and TRBJ2-7; 8 nucleotides line up with TRBD1. V trimming: 6 bases; J trimming: 4 bases; junction bases outside the gene matches: 8. Germline V lookup: CDR1 SGHVS, CDR2 FQNEAQ. This CDR3 has 14 residues. The CDR3 DNA reads TGTGCCAGCAGAGAGACACAGGGGGGTTACGAGCAGTACTTC. Translation gives CASRETQGGYEQYF.

In this sample, this clone turned up once. The chain combines TRBV7-9 with TRBJ2-5; 12 bases are shared with TRBD2. Per germline, CDR1 SEHNR and CDR2 FQNEAQ (reference sequence). Trimming cost V 11 bases and J 7 bases; bases outside gene matches: 11. This CDR3 comprises 14 residues. CDR3 sequence reads: CADLAGGTIGTQYF. The CDR3, as DNA: TGTGCCGATCTAGCGGGGGGGACAATTGGGACCCAGTACTTC.

About this clone: The junction differs from germline at one of its ends, possibly a read error. The CDR3 region has the DNA TGCGCCAGCAGCTTGGGAGGGGGCGACTATGGCTACCCCTTC. Translated, it gives CASSLGGGDYGYPF. The rearrangement joins TRBV5-1 to TRBJ1-2; 7 bases map to TRBD1. Germline CDR1 reads SGHRS; CDR2 reads YFSETQ. The CDR3 length is 14 residues.

This clone was found a few times. CDR3 sequence reads: CASSAQGTSKAFF. DNA of the CDR3: TGTGCCAGCAGTGCACAGGGGACAAGTAAGGCTTTCTTT. The genes are TRBV2 and TRBJ1-1; 7 nucleotides line up with TRBD1. CDR1 is SNHLY and CDR2 is FYNNEI in the germline V gene. After removal of 4 bases from V and 11 bases from J, the junction contained 10 bases not matched to a gene. The CDR3 is 13 residues long.

The chain has TRBV12-5 and TRBJ2-1; a weak D match, TRBD2 (6 bases). Trimming removed 5 bases at V and 8 bases at J, with 10 bases between. The CDR3 extends over 12 amino acids. Germline-derived CDR1 and CDR2 are LGHNT and FRNRAP. CDR3 protein: CASGLRGYEQFF. The CDR3 bases are TGTGCTAGTGGTCTTCGGGGGTATGAGCAGTTCTTC.

Here the CDR3 reads CASSPPGSPYGYTF. The CDR3 nucleotides are TGTGCCAGCAGCCCACCGGGGTCCCCTTATGGCTACACCTTC. The chain joins TRBV7-8 to TRBJ1-2; D is ambiguous. The CDR3 length is 14 residues. With 5 bases removed from V and 5 bases from J, the gap between germline ends came to 15 bases. Germline lookup yields CDR1 SGHVS and CDR2 FQNEAQ.

In its sample, this clone was seen a few times. This sequence joins TRBV7-6 and TRBJ2-2, with D tentatively TRBD1 (6 bases). The V gene's germline CDR1 is SGHVS and CDR2 FNYEAQ. Trimming shortened V by 4 bases and J by 2 bases, and 14 bases separated the two germline ends. The CDR3 length is 16 residues. CDR3 sequence: CASSSDSTLNTGELFF. CDR3 nucleotide sequence: TGTGCCAGCAGCTCGGACAGCACCCTCAACACCGGGGAGCTGTTTTTT.

In this sample, this clone turned up once. The chain recombines TRBV4-1 with TRBJ1-6; D remains unclear. V dropped 0 bases and J dropped 9 bases, with 9 bases sitting between them. Germline CDR1 MGHRA, CDR2 YSYEKL. The CDR3 extends over 14 amino acids. CDR3 residues: CASSQENPVSPLHF. The CDR3 nucleotides are TGCGCCAGCAGCCAAGAAAACCCGGTTTCACCCCTCCACTTT.

V gene TRBV10-2 combines with J gene TRBJ2-5, with 10 bases that match TRBD1. CDR1 is WSHSY and CDR2 is SAAADI in the germline V gene. The CDR3 spans 15 residues. With 3 bases clipped from V and 2 bases from J, the junction kept 3 bases outside the gene matches. The CDR3 loop is CASSEPGQGQETQYF. CDR3 bases: TGCGCCAGCAGTGAACCGGGACAGGGGCAAGAGACCCAGTACTTC.

The rearrangement links TRBV5-1 to TRBJ2-2, with D perhaps TRBD1 (5 bases). Per germline, CDR1 SGHRS and CDR2 YFSETQ. The CDR3 consists of 14 residues. V was cut by 4 bases and J by 5 bases, with 12 bases left in between. CDR3 in amino acids: CASSPRARTGELFF. The CDR3 region has the DNA TGCGCCAGCAGCCCCAGGGCTCGAACCGGGGAGCTGTTTTTT.

CDR3 bases: TGTGCCAGCTCAGAAGGACAGGGTAAATTCCACGAGCAGTACTTC. Protein sequence: CASSEGQGKFHEQYF. This sequence joins TRBV18 and TRBJ2-7, with 8 positions matching TRBD1. V dropped 5 bases and J dropped 5; count of bases not matched to a gene: 11. This CDR3 contains 15 residues. Germline V gene data show CDR1 as KGHSH and CDR2 as LQKENI.

The chain has TRBV5-1 and TRBJ1-4; TRBD1 matches 7 bases. There are 16 residues in the CDR3. The V gene's germline CDR1 is SGHRS and CDR2 YFSETQ. With 0 bases clipped from V and 8 bases from J, the junction kept 10 bases outside the gene matches. Here the CDR3 reads CASSLEPHRGTEKLFF. CDR3 DNA sequence: TGCGCCAGCAGCTTGGAGCCCCACAGGGGTACCGAAAAACTGTTTTTT.

This clone occurred a few times. Different DNA sequences within this sample yield the same CDR3. This rearrangement joins TRBV7-9 to TRBJ1-1, with D perhaps matching TRBD1 (5 bases). The CDR3 length is 14 residues. CDR1 is SEHNR and CDR2 is FQNEAQ in the germline V gene (reference sequence). Between the trimmed V and J ends, which lost 2 bases and 1 base, there was a span of 8 bases. This CDR3 is CASSLSGQNTEAFF. CDR3 in DNA: TGTGCCAGCAGCTTATCCGGACAGAACACTGAAGCTTTCTTT.

This chain uses TRBV9 with TRBJ2-1; maybe TRBD2 (6 bases). The germline V gene encodes CDR1 SGDLS and CDR2 YYNGEE. This CDR3 region has 12 residues. Trimming shortened V by 7 bases and J by 7 bases, and 12 bases separated the two germline ends. CDR3 residues: CASGGFLNEQFF. The CDR3 nucleotides are TGTGCCAGCGGGGGGTTTTTGAATGAGCAGTTCTTC.

The table lists this clone with a count of one. This chain's CDR3 is CASSLGRLPQETQYF. The DNA for the CDR3 is TGTGCCAGCAGCTTAGGGCGGCTGCCCCAAGAGACCCAGTACTTC. The genes are TRBV11-2 and TRBJ2-5; no clear D gene. The CDR3 runs to 15 residues. Germline CDR1 is SGHAT and CDR2 is FQNNGV. V shed 1 base and J shed 1 base, with 10 bases lying between them.

The V and J genes are TRBV11-3 and TRBJ2-5; TRBD2 matches at 7 bases. Germline-derived CDR1 and CDR2 are SGHNT and YENEEA. The CDR3 loop spans 16 amino acids. V dropped 0 bases and J dropped 1; count of bases not matched to a gene: 5. CDR3 DNA: TGTGCCAGCAGCTTAGAGGCCTCGGGGGGCCAAGAGACCCAGTACTTC. Translating it yields CASSLEASGGQETQYF.

The chain has TRBV7-2 and TRBJ2-7; 11 bases are shared with TRBD2. Losses at the gene ends were 6 bases for V and 0 bases for J; bases not matched to a gene: 16. The length of the CDR3 is 19 residues. Per germline, CDR1 SGHTA and CDR2 FQGNSA. As DNA, the CDR3 is TGTGCCAGCAGTTCCCAAGAGGGACTAGCGGCCCCCTACTCCTACGAGCAGTACTTC. This gives the protein CASSSQEGLAAPYSYEQYF.

CDR3 sequence (DNA): TGCGCCAGCAGCACAGGGGAGAATTCACCCCTCCACTTT. Protein: CASSTGENSPLHF. The gene calls are TRBV10-2 and TRBJ1-6, with 7 bases that match TRBD1. The J segment lost 7 bases and the V segment lost 6 bases, leaving 3 bases of the junction unmatched. The CDR3 is 13 amino acids. Per the germline V gene, CDR1 is WSHSY and CDR2 is SAAADI.

This clone has only a few counts. The chain recombines TRBV9 with TRBJ2-4; D gene ambiguous. Germline CDR1 reads SGDLS; CDR2 reads YYNGEE. CDR3 length: 15 amino acids. Trimming removed 0 bases from V and 9 bases from J, with 16 bases in between. CDR3 coding DNA: TGTGCCAGCAGCGTAGCCAGCGAAGGCCCTGGCATTCAGTACTTC. Residues: CASSVASEGPGIQYF. Variable domain in full (rest from reference TRBV9 and TRBJ2-4): DSGVTQTPKHLITATGQRVTLRCSPRSGDLSVYWYQQSLDQGLQFLIQYYNGEERAKGNILERFSAQQFPDLHSELNLSSLELGDSALYFCASSVASEGPGIQYFGAGTRLSVL.

The V and J genes are TRBV18 and TRBJ1-6; unclear D gene. The V end was cut by 4 bases, the J end by 7 bases, with 17 bases between. The CDR3 is 16 residues long. Germline V gives CDR1 KGHSH, CDR2 LQKENI. The CDR3 protein is CASSLLSGDGNSPLHF. The CDR3, as DNA: TGTGCCAGCTCACTCCTCTCCGGGGATGGGAATTCACCCCTCCACTTT.